This T cell receptor (beta chain) is from a study of blood T cells in healthy people across ages. About the study: In model experiments, template switching was able to capture about one barcoded beta molecule for every two T cells that were present.

PCR was performed a second time for roughly 7 to 12 cycles using a sample-barcoded 5' primer and a J-beta primer mix. The authors tagged each cDNA molecule using a template-switch adaptor with 12 random nucleotides. TCRdb re-called the 5' RACE reads through MiXCR, storing one row per CDR3 protein. The data show under 2 million distinct CDR3 sequences, about 35% seen once. The J segment lost 7 bases and the V segment lost 5 bases, leaving 5 bases of the junction unmatched. The CDR3 is made up of 14 amino acids. CDR1 MDHEN and CDR2 SYDVKM come from the germline V gene. About this clonotype itself: What it binds is not known.

Study observations and caveats: Leaving the PBMCs unsorted stopped any conclusive comparison of naive versus antigen-experienced cells. Higher diversity and more naive CD4+ cells were features of long-lived donors, compared to aged donors.

V and J are TRBV28 and TRBJ2-2; 9 bases are shared with TRBD2. This clonotype was sampled from a woman in her twenties or thirties in good health. Sequenced sample: blood. The CDR3 loop reads CASSLAGLNGELFF. The CDR3 DNA follows: TGTGCCAGCAGTCTAGCGGGATTAAACGGGGAGCTGTTTTTT. Filled out from reference TRBV28 and TRBJ2-2, the complete variable domain reads DVKVTQSSRYLVKRTGEKVFLECVQDMDHENMFWYRQDPGLGLRLIYFSYDVKMKEKGDIPEGYSVSREKKERFSLILESASTNQTSMYLCASSLAGLNGELFFGEGSRLTVL.